This T cell receptor (beta chain) was documented in a study of cytomegalovirus exposure and HLA in healthy donors. Study conclusions and caveats: In the analysis, some V segments, TRBV6-2 and TRBV6-3 included, were excluded as indistinguishable.

PCR involved 60 Vbeta and 13 Jbeta primers. Sequencing used immunoSEQ multiplex PCR; TCRdb keeps in-frame clones, though not all of them. The sample shows tens of thousands of clones, 77% of them seen only once. This clone was detected only a few times. Its antigen is unidentified. Germline V CDR1 and CDR2: MNHEY, SVGAGI. V dropped 5 bases and J dropped 3; count of bases not matched to a gene: 3. CDR3 length: 15 amino acids. Sequenced: PBMCs. The receptor comes from a man in his thirties or forties in good health and CMV-seronegative. This chain connects TRBV6-5 to TRBJ1-3, with 11 bases matching TRBD1. CDR3 in amino acids: CASSRTGGVGNTIYF. CDR3 DNA sequence: TGTGCCAGCAGTCGGACAGGGGGCGTTGGAAACACCATATATTTT.